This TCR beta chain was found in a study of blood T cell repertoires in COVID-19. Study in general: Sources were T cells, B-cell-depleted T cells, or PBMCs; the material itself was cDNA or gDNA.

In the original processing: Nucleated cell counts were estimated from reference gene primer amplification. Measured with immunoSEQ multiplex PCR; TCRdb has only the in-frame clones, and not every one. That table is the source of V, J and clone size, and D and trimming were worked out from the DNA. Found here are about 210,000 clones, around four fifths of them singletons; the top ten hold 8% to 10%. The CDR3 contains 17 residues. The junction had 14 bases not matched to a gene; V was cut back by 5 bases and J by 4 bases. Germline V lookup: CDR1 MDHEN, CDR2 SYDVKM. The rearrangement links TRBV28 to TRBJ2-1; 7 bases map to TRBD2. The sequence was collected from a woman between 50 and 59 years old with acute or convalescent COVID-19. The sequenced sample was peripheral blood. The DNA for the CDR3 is TGTGCCAGCAGTCAAATCTCTGGCGCGGGAGAGTACAATGAGCAGTTCTTC. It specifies CASSQISGAGEYNEQFF.